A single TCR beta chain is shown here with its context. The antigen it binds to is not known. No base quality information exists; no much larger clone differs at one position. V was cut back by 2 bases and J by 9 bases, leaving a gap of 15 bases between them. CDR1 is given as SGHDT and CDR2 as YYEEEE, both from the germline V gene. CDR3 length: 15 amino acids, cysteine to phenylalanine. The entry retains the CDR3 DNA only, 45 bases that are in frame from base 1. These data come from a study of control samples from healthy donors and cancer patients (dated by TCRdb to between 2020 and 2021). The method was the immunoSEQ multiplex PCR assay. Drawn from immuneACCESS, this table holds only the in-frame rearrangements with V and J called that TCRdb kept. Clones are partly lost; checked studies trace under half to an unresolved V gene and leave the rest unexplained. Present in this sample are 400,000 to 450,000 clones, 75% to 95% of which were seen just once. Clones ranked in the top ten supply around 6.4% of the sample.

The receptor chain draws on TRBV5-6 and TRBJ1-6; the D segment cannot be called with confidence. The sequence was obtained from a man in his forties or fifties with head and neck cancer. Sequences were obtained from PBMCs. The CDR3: CASSFPDGAISPLHF. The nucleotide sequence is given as TGTGCCAGCAGCTTCCCGGATGGCGCAATTTCACCCCTCCACTTT.